This T cell receptor beta chain was found in a study of T-cell memory formation after mild COVID-19. Study observations and caveats: The second-wave clones peaking on day 37 were not confirmed as SARS-CoV-2-specific. Of the contracting clones, CD4+ ones lay mainly in CM and EM, and CD8+ ones in EMRA. Some clones that responded were present in memory (sampled pre-infection), which suggests cross-reactive memory joined.

This CDR3 is 15 amino acids long. In germline, CDR1 is SGHTA, CDR2 FQGTGA. J gave up 3 bases and V 3 bases, and 3 bases lay outside the gene matches. Each CDR3 protein is one row after TCRdb ran MiXCR on the 5' RACE reads. The table lists approximately 400,000 distinct CDR3 sequences, 24% of them singletons. Concerning this clonotype itself: The antigen remains undetermined.

This receptor was taken from an adult woman who had mild COVID-19 (a few samples of this study predate the infection). Cell type and time point are not known. The chain carries TRBV7-3 and TRBJ2-1; the match to TRBD1 covers 9 bases. The sample taken for sequencing was PBMCs or a T cell subset sorted from them (not recorded which). CDR3 residues: CASSLGDRVYNEQFF. For the CDR3, the DNA is TGTGCCAGCAGCTTGGGGGACAGGGTCTACAATGAGCAGTTCTTC.